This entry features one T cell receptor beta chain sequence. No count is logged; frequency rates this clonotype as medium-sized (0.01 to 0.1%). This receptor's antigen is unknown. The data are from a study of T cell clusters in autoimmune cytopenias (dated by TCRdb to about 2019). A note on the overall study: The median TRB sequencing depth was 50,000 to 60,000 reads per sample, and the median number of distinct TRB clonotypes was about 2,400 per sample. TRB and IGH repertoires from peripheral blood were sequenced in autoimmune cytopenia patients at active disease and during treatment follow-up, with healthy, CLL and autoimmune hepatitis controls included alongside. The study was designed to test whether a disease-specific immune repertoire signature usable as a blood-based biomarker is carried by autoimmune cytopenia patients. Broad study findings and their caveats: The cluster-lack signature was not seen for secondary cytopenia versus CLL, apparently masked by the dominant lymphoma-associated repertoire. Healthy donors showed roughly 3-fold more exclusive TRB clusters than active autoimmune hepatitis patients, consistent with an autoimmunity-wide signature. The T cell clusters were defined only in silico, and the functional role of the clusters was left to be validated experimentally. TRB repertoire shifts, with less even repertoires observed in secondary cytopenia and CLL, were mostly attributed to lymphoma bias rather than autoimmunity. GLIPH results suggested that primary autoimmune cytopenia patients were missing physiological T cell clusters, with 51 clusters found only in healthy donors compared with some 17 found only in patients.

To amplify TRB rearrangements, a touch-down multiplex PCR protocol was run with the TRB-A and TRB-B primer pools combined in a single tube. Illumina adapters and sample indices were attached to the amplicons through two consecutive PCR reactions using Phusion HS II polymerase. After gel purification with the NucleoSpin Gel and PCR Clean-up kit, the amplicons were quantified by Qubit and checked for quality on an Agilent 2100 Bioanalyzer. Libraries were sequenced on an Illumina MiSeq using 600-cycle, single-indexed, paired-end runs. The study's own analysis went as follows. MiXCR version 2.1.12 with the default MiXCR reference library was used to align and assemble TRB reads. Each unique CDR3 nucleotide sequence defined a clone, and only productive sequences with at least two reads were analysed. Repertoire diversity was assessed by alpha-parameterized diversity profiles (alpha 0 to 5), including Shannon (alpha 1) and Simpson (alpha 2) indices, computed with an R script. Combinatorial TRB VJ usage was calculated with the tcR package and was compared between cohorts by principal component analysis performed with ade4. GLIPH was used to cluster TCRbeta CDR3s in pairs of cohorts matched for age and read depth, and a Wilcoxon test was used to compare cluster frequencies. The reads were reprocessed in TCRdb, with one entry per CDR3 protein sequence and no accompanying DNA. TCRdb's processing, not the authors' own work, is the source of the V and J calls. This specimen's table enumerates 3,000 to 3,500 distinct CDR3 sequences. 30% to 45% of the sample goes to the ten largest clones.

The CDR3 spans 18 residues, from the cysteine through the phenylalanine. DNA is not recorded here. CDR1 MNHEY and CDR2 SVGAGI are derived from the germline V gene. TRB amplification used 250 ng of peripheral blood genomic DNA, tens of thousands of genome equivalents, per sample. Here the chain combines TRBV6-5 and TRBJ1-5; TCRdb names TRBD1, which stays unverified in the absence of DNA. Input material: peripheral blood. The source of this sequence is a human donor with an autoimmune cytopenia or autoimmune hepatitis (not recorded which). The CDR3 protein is CASSYGGGGAYSNQPQHF.